This T cell receptor (beta chain) was retrieved from a study of spatial heterogeneity in lung cancer. Study-wide background: The donor population consisted of approximately 79 patients with untreated, early-stage non-small cell lung cancer. The study consistently detected more beta-chain than alpha-chain sequences. There were, on average, more than ten raw-read appearances for each unique TCR and UMI combination.

Individually, TCR cDNA molecules were each labelled with a unique molecular identifier. TCRdb processed the 5' RACE reads anew with MiXCR; each CDR3 protein has one entry. The sample has under 150,000 distinct CDR3 sequences; more than 10% are singletons. There are a few counts of this clonotype. The CDR3 contains 14 residues. V dropped 5 bases and J dropped 1 base, with 13 bases sitting between them. Germline CDR1 is DFQATT and CDR2 is SNEGSKA (reference sequence). Time point defined: blood at routine non-recurrence follow-up after resection. Sequencing was performed on whole RNA extracted from tumor and nontumor lung tissue, or from frozen PBMC, and the material was left unsorted.

This clonotype was sampled from a male donor with early-stage non-small cell lung cancer. This chain joins TRBV20-1 and TRBJ2-3, with a possible D match to TRBD1 (7 bases). Sequencing used PBMCs, obtained at follow-up. The CDR3, as DNA: TGCAGTGCTGGGAGGACAGGACGCACAGATACGCAGTATTTT. Translated, it gives CSAGRTGRTDTQYF.